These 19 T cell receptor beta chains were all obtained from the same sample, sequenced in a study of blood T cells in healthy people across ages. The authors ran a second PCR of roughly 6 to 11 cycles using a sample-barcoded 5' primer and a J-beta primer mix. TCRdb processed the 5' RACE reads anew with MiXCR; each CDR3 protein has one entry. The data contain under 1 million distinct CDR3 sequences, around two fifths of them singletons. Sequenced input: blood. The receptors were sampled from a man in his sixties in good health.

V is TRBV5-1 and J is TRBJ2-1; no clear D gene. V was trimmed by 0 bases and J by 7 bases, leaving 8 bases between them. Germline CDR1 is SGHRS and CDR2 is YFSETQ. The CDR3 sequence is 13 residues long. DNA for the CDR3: TGCGCCAGCAGCTTGGCATTTGGAAATGAGCAGTTCTTC. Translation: CASSLAFGNEQFF.

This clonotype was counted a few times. The CDR3 region is CATSRDMFSGGREQYF. In DNA form, the CDR3 reads TGTGCCACCAGCAGAGATATGTTCAGCGGGGGACGCGAGCAGTACTTC. The V gene is TRBV15, the J gene TRBJ2-7; 8 bases map to TRBD2. There are 16 residues in the CDR3. CDR1 LNHNV and CDR2 YYDKDF come from the germline V gene (reference sequence). With 0 bases clipped from V and 6 bases from J, the junction kept 10 bases outside the gene matches.

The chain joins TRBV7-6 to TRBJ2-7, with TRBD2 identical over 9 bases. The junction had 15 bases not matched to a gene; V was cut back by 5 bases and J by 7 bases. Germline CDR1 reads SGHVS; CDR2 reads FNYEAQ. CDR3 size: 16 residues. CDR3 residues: CASSLGPSGVGGEQYF. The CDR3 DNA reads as TGTGCCAGCAGCCTAGGGCCTAGCGGGGTTGGGGGTGAGCAGTACTTC. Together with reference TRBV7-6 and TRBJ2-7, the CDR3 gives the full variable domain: GAGVSQSPRYKVTKRGQDVALRCDPISGHVSLYWYRQALGQGPEFLTYFNYEAQQDKSGLPNDRFSAERPEGSISTLTIQRTEQRDSAMYRCASSLGPSGVGGEQYFGPGTRLTVT.

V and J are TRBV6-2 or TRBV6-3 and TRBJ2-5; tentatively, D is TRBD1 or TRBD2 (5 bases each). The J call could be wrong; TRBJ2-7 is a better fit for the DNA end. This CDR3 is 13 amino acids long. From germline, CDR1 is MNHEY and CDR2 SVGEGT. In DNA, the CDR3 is TGTGCCAGCAGTGACAGTCGGGGTCACGAGCAGTACTTC. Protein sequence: CASSDSRGHEQYF.

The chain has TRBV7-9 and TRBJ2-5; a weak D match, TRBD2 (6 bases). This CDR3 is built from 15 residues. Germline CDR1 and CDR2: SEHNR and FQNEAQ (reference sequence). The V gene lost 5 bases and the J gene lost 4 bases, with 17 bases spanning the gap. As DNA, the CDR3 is TGTGCCAGCAGCCAAACTGCGGGAAGCGGAGAGACCCAGTACTTC. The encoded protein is CASSQTAGSGETQYF.

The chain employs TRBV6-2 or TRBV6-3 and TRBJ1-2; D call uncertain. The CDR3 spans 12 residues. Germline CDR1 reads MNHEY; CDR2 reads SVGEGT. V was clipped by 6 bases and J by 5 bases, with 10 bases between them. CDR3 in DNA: TGTGCCAGCAGCCTAAATCATTATGGCTACACCTTC. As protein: CASSLNHYGYTF.

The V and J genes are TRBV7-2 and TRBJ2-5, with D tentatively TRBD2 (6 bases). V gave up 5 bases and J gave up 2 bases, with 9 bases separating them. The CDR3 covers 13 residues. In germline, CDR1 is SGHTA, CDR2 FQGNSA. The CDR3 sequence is CASSALAQETQYF. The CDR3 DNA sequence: TGTGCCAGCAGCGCGCTAGCGCAAGAGACCCAGTACTTC.

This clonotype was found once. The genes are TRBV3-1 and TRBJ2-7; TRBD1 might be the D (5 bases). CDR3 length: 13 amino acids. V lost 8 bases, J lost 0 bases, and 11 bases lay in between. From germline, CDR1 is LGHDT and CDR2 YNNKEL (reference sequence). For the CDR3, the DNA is TGTGCCAGCCCATATGACAGCTCCTACGAGCAGTACTTC. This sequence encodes CASPYDSSYEQYF.

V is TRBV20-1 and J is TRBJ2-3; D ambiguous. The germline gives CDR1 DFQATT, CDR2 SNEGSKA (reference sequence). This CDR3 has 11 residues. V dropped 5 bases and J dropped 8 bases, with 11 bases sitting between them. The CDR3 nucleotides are TGCAGTGCTCCCTCCATAGGTACGCAGTATTTT. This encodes CSAPSIGTQYF.

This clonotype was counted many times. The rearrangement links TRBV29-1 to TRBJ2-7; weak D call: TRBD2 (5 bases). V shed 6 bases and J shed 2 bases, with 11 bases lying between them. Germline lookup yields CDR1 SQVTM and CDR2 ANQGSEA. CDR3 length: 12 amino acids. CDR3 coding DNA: TGCAGCGTATCTGGGAGCACCTACGAGCAGTACTTC. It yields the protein CSVSGSTYEQYF.

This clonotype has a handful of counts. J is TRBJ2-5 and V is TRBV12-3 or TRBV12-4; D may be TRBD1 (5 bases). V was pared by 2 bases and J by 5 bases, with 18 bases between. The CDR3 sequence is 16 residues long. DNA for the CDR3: TGTGCCAGCAGTTTACCAGGGCCGAGGTCAAGGGAGACCCAGTACTTC. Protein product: CASSLPGPRSRETQYF.

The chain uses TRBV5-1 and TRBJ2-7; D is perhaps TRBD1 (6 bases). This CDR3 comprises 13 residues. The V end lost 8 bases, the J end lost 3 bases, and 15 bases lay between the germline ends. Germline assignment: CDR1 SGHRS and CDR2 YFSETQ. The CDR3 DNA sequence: TGCGCCAGTACGACAGGAGGAGGCTACGAGCAGTACTTC. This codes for CASTTGGGYEQYF.

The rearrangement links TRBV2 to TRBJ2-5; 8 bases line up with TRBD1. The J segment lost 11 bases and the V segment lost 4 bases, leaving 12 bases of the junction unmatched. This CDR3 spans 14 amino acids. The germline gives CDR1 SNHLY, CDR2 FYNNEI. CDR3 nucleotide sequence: TGTGCCAGCAGTGCAGGACAGGGTAGGGATGAGCAGTACTTC. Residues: CASSAGQGRDEQYF.

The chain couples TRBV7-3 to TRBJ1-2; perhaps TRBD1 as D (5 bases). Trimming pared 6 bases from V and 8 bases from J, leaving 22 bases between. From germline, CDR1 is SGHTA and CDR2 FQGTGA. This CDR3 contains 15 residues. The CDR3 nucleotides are TGTGCCAGCAGTAATGCATCGGGGCAGACCGGCGGCTACACCTTC. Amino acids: CASSNASGQTGGYTF.

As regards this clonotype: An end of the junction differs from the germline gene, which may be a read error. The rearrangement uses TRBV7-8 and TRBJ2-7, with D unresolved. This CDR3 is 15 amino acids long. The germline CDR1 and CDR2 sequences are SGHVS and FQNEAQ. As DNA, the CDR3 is TGTACCAGCAGCTTTAACGCAGGCCTCATTTACGAGCAGTACTTC. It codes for CTSSFNAGLIYEQYF. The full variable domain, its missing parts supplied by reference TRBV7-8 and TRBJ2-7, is GAGVSQSPRYKVAKRGQDVALRCDPISGHVSLFWYQQALGQGPEFLTYFQNEAQLDKSGLPSDRFFAERPEGSVSTLKIQRTQQEDSAVYLCTSSFNAGLIYEQYFGPGTRLTVT.

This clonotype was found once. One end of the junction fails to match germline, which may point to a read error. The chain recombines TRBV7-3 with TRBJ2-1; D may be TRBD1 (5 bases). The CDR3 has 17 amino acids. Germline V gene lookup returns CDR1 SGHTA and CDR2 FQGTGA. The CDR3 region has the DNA TGTGCCAGCAGCTCCGGCCGGAGCGTAAACAAAGGGGATGAGCAGTTATTC. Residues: CASSSGRSVNKGDEQLF.

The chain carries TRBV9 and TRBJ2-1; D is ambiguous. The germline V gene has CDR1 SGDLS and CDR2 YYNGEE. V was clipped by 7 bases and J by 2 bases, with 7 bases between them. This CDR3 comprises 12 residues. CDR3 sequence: CASGRTYNEQFF. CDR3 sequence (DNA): TGTGCCAGCGGTCGAACCTACAATGAGCAGTTCTTC.

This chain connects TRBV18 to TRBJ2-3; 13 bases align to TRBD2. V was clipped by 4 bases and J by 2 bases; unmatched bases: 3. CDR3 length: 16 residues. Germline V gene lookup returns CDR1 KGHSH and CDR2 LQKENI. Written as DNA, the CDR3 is TGTGCCAGCTCACGGACTAGCGGGGGCAACACAGATACGCAGTATTTT. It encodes CASSRTSGGNTDTQYF.

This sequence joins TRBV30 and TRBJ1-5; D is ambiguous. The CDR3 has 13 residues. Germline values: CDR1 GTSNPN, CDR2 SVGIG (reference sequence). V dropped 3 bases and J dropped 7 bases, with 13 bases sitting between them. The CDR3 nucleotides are TGTGCCTGGAGCCCTGGTTTGGGGCAGCCCCAGCATTTT. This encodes CAWSPGLGQPQHF.